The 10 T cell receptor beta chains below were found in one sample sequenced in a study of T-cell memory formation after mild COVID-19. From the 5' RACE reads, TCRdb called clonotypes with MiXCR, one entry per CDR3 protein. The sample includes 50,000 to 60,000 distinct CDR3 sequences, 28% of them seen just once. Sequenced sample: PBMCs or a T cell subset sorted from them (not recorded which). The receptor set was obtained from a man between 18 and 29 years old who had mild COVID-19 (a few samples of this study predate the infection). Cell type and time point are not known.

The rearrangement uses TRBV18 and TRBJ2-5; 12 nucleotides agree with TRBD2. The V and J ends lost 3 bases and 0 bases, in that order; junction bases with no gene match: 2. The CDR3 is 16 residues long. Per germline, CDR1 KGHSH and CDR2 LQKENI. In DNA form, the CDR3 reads TGTGCCAGCTCACCCGGACTAGCGGGGAACCAAGAGACCCAGTACTTC. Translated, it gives CASSPGLAGNQETQYF.

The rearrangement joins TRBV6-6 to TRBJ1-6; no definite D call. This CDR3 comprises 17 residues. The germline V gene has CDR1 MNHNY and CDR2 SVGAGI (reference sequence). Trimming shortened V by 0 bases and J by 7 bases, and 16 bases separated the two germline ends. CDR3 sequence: CASSYSNPIGDNSPLHF. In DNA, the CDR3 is TGTGCCAGCAGTTACTCGAATCCGATAGGAGACAATTCACCCCTCCACTTT.

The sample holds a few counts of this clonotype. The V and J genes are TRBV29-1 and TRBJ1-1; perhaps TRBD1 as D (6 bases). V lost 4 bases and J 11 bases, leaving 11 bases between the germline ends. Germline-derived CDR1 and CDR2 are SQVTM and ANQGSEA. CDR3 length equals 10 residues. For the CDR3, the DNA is TGCAGCGTTGTGGGGGCCGAGGCTTTCTTT. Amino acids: CSVVGAEAFF. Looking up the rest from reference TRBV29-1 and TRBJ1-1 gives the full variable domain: SAVISQKPSRDICQRGTSLTIQCQVDSQVTMMFWYRQQPGQSLTLIATANQGSEATYESGFVIDKFPISRPNLTFSTLTVSNMSPEDSSIYLCSVVGAEAFFGQGTRLTVV.

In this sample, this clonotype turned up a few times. The CDR3 DNA reads TGCGCCAGCAGCCAAGATCGTTATGGCTACGAGCAGTACTTC. Translation: CASSQDRYGYEQYF. The genes are TRBV4-3 and TRBJ2-7; D gene unclear. CDR3 length equals 14 residues. Germline-derived CDR1 and CDR2 are LGHNA and YSLEER. V was clipped by 0 bases and J by 3 bases, with 9 bases between them.

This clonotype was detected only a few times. The CDR3, as DNA: TGCGCCAGCAGCCAACGGGACAGGGCGGATGAAAAACTGTTTTTT. The encoded protein is CASSQRDRADEKLFF. The chain recombines TRBV4-3 with TRBJ1-4; 9 positions match TRBD1. Germline CDR1 and CDR2: LGHNA and YSLEER. V lost 2 bases and J lost 6; bases outside the gene matches: 4. This CDR3 has 15 amino acids.

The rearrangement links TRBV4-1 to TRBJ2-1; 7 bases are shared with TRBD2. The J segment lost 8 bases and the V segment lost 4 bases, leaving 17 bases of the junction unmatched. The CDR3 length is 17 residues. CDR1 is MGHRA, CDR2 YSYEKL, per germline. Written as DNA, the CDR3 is TGCGCCAGCAGCCCGCGACCCCCGGGGGGATTTCAGGATGAGCAGTTCTTC. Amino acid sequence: CASSPRPPGGFQDEQFF.

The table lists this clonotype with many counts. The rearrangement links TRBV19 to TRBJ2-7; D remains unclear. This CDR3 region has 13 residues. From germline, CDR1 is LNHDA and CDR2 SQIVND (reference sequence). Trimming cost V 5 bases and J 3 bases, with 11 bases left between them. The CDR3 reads CASSPASNYEQYF. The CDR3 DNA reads TGTGCCAGTAGTCCTGCCAGCAACTACGAGCAGTACTTC.

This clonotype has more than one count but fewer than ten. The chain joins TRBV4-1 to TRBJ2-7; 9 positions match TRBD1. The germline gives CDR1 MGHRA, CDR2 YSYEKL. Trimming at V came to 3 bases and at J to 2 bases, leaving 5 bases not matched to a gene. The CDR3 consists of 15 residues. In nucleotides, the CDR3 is TGCGCCAGCAGCCACCCGGGACAGGGAACCTACGAGCAGTACTTC. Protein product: CASSHPGQGTYEQYF.

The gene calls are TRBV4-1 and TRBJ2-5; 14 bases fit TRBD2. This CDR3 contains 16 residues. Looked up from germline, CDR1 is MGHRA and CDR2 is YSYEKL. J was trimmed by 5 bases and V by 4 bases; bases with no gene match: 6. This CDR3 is CASSPGLAGAGETQYF. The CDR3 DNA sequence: TGCGCCAGCAGCCCGGGACTAGCGGGGGCTGGTGAGACCCAGTACTTC.

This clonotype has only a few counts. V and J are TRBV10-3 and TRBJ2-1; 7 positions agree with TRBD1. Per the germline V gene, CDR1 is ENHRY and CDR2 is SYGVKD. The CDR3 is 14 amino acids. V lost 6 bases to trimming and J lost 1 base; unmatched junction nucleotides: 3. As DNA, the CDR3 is TGTGCCATCAGAGGGACAGAGTCCTACAATGAGCAGTTCTTC. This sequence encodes CAIRGTESYNEQFF.